This note documents a single TCR beta chain sequence. The read ends 3 residues early relative to the CDR3; the germline J gene fills the gap. This sample is part of a study of T cells in women clearing cervical HPV infection. Study information: Donors had HPV16-related CIN3 or worse; 2 had invasive cancer. Case blood was drawn when the lesion was first found; control blood after infection became undetectable. HLA type could not be excluded as a confounder.

Average input was approximately 1,200 ng genomic DNA for immunoSEQ TCR beta CDR3 amplification. TCRdb's copy holds only in-frame clones and misses some; the assay was immunoSEQ multiplex PCR. Recorded for this sample: fewer than 50,000 clones. The germline CDR1 and CDR2 sequences are SGHRS and YFSETQ. J gave up 0 bases and V 0 bases, and 2 bases lay outside the gene matches. The CDR3 contains 16 residues. The sample was blood buffy coat. The J gene is TRBJ2-3, the V gene TRBV5-1; 9 bases agree with TRBD2. This TCR derives from a woman between 18 and 75 years old with a cervical HPV16 infection that either progressed to CIN3+ or cleared (not recorded which). CDR3 bases read: TGCGCCAGCAGCTTGGAGCTAGCGGGGAGCACAGATACG. Translating gives CASSLELAGSTDT. The full CDR3 reads CASSLELAGSTDTQYF.